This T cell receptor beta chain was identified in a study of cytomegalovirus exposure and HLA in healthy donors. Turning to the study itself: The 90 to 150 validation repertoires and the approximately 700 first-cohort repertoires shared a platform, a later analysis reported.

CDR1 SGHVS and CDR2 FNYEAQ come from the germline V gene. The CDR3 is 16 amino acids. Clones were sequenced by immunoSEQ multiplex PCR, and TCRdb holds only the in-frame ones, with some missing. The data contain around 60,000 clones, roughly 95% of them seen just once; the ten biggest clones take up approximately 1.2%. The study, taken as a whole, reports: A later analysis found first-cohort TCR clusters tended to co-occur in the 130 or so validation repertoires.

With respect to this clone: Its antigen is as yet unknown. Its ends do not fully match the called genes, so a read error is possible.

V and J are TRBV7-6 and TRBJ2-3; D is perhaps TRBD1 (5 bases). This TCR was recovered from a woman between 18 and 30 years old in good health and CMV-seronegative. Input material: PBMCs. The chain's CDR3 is CGSSLGADRGTDTQYF. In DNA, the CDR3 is TGTGGCAGCAGCTTAGGGGCCGACCGAGGCACAGATACGCAGTATTTT. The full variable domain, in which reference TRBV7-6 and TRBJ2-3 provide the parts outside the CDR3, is GAGVSQSPRYKVTKRGQDVALRCDPISGHVSLYWYRQALGQGPEFLTYFNYEAQQDKSGLPNDRFSAERPEGSISTLTIQRTEQRDSAMYRCGSSLGADRGTDTQYFGPGTRLTVL.